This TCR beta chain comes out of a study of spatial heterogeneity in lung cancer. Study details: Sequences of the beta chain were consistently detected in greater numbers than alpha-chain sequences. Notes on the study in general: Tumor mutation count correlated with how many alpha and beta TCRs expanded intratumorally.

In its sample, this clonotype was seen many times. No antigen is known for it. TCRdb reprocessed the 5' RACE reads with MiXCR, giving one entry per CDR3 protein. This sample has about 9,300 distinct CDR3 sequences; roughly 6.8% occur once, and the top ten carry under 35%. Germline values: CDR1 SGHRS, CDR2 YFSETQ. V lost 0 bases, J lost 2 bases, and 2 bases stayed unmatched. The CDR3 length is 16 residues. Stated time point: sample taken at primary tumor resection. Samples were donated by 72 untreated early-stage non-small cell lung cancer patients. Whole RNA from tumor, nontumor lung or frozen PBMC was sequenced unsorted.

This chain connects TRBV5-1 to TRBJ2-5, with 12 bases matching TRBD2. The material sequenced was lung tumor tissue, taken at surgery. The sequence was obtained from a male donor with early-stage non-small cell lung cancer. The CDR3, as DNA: TGCGCCAGCAGCTTGGCCCTAGCGGGGGGGCAAGAGACCCAGTACTTC. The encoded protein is CASSLALAGGQETQYF.